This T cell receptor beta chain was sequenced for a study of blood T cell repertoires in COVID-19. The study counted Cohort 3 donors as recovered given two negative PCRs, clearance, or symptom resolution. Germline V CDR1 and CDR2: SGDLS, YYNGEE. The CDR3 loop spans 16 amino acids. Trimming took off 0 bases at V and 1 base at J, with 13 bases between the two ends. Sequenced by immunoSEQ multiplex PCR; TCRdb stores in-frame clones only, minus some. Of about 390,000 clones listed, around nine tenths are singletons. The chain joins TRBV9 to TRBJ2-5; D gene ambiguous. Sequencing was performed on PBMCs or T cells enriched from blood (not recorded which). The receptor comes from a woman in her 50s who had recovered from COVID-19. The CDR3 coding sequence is TGTGCCAGCAGCGTAGCGGGTCAACGAGGCCAAGAGACCCAGTACTTC. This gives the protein CASSVAGQRGQETQYF.